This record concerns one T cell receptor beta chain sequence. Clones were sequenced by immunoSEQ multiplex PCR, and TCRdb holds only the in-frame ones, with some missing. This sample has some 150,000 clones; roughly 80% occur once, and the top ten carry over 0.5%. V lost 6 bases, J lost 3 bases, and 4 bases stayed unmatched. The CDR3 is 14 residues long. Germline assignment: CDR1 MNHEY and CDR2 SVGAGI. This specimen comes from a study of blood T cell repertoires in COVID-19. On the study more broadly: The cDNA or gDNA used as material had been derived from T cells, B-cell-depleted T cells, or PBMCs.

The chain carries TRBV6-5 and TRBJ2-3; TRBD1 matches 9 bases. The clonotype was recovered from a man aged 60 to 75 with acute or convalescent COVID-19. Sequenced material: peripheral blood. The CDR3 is CASRRDRVTDTQYF. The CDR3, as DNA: TGTGCCAGCAGACGGGACAGGGTGACAGATACGCAGTATTTT.